These 6 T cell receptor beta chains were all obtained from the same sample, sequenced in a study of identical twins. TCRdb reprocessed the 5' RACE reads with MiXCR, giving one entry per CDR3 protein. The data show hundreds of thousands of distinct CDR3 sequences, with 6% to 6.5% seen just once and around 1.9% held by the top ten. Sequencing was done on a sample of naive T cells sorted from blood. These receptors all come from a young man in good health.

This clonotype has only a few counts. The V gene is TRBV15, the J gene TRBJ2-5; 10 bases are shared with TRBD2. Germline CDR1 reads LNHNV; CDR2 reads YYDKDF (reference sequence). Trimming removed 4 bases from V and 4 bases from J; junction bases left unmatched: 6. This CDR3 is built from 15 residues. Written as DNA, the CDR3 is TGTGCCACCAGCACGTTAGCGGGAGGCCTAGAGACCCAGTACTTC. Amino acids: CATSTLAGGLETQYF.

V gene TRBV5-1 combines with J gene TRBJ2-7, with TRBD1 matching 9 bases. Looked up from germline, CDR1 is SGHRS and CDR2 is YFSETQ. The CDR3 totals 13 residues. CDR3 DNA sequence: TGCGCACCCAGGGACAGGGTCTCCTACGAGCAGTACGTC. Translating gives CAPRDRVSYEQYV.

The CDR3 is CASSVAQDTQYF. The CDR3 DNA reads as TGTGCCAGCAGCGTAGCTCAAGATACGCAGTATTTT. The chain uses TRBV9 and TRBJ2-3; D ambiguous. Looked up from germline, CDR1 is SGDLS and CDR2 is YYNGEE. This CDR3 region has 12 residues. V dropped 0 bases and J dropped 5 bases, with 4 bases sitting between them.

V is TRBV4-3 and J is TRBJ2-7; D not resolved. The CDR3 loop spans 14 amino acids. Trimming stripped 0 bases from V and 7 bases from J, with 13 bases between. Germline loops: CDR1 LGHNA, CDR2 YSLEER. Here the CDR3 reads CASSQDRSYGEQYF. CDR3 sequence (DNA): TGCGCCAGCAGCCAAGATAGGTCCTATGGGGAGCAGTACTTC.

The V call is TRBV27, the J call TRBJ2-1, with D possibly TRBD1 on 6 matching bases. Per germline, CDR1 MNHEY and CDR2 SMNVEV (reference sequence). This CDR3 region has 16 residues. The V end was cut by 3 bases, the J end by 7 bases, with 19 bases between. CDR3 region: CASSFDGAGANNEQFF. The CDR3 DNA sequence: TGTGCCAGCAGTTTTGACGGGGCAGGGGCTAATAATGAGCAGTTCTTC.

The sample holds many counts of this clonotype. The V gene is TRBV29-1, the J gene TRBJ2-7; D might be TRBD1 (5 bases). Trimming left V 5 bases short and J 0 bases short, with 5 bases between. Germline V gene lookup returns CDR1 SQVTM and CDR2 ANQGSEA. The CDR3 has 11 amino acids. The CDR3 sequence is CSVQGSYEQYF. CDR3 sequence (DNA): TGCAGCGTTCAGGGCTCCTACGAGCAGTACTTC.